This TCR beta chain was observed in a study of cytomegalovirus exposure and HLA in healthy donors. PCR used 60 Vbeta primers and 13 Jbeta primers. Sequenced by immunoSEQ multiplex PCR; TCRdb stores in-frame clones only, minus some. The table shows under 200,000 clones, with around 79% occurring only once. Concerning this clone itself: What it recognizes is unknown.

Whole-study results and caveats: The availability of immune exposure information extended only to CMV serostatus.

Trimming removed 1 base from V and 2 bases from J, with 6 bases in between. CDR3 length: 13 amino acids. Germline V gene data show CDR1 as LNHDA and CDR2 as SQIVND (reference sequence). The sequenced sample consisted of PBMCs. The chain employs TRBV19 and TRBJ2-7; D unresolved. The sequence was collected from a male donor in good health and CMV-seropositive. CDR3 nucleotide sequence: TGTGCCAGTAGTATAGGAGTCGCCTACGAGCAGTACTTC. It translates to CASSIGVAYEQYF.